This is a list of T cell receptor beta chains from one sample in a study of T cells in Graves' hyperthyroidism and ophthalmopathy. MiXCR, applied by TCRdb to the multiplex PCR reads, yields one record per CDR3 protein. The data contain about 420,000 distinct CDR3 sequences, 15% to 19% of them singletons. Material: blood. The receptors originated from a woman younger than 35 with Graves' hyperthyroidism. Both conserved end residues are part of each CDR3. Each record gives: V gene, J gene, clone size, D gene, CDR3 protein, CDR3 DNA. A D gene is named only where the DNA matches it firmly. Size tells how often a clone was seen (once, few, many) or the class of an expanded clone, and some rows leave it out.

>TRBV10-3|TRBJ2-5|.|.
CAISLDRQETQYF
TGTGCCATCAGTCTGGACAGACAAGAGACCCAGTACTTC
>TRBV7-9|TRBJ2-7|.|TRBD2
CASSSQQGLAGYYEQYF
TGTGCCAGCAGCTCTCAGCAGGGACTAGCGGGATACTACGAGCAGTACTTC
>TRBV18|TRBJ1-5|many|TRBD1
CASSPGGQGGNQPQHF
TGTGCCAGCTCACCTGGTGGACAGGGGGGCAATCAGCCCCAGCATTTT
>TRBV10-3|TRBJ2-3|few|TRBD2
CAISELGGEDTQYF
TGTGCCATCAGTGAACTCGGGGGGGAAGATACGCAGTATTTT
>TRBV11-2|TRBJ2-1|many|TRBD2
CASSLRLAGSYNEQFF
TGTGCCAGCAGCTTACGGCTAGCGGGGAGCTACAATGAGCAGTTCTTC
>TRBV5-1|TRBJ2-7|many|TRBD1
CASSLGQGDYEQYF
TGCGCCAGCAGCCTGGGACAGGGTGACTACGAGCAGTACTTC
>TRBV20-1|TRBJ2-1|many|TRBD2
CSARGLGLAGTTGNEQFF
TGCAGTGCTAGAGGGCTCGGACTAGCGGGCACGACGGGGAATGAGCAGTTCTTC
>TRBV11-2|TRBJ2-7|many|.
CASRDPRESSYEQYF
TGTGCCAGCAGAGACCCCCGGGAGAGCTCCTACGAGCAGTACTTC
>TRBV27|TRBJ2-7|many|TRBD2
CASSSLRTRGSYEQYF
TGTGCCAGCAGTTCGCTCCGGACTAGGGGTTCCTACGAGCAGTACTTC
>TRBV20-1|TRBJ2-3|many|TRBD2
CSLYSGRTDTQYF
TGCAGCCTTTATAGCGGGCGCACAGATACGCAGTATTTT
>TRBV5-1|TRBJ2-7|.|.
CASRQGPYEQYF
TGCGCCAGCAGACAGGGACCCTACGAGCAGTACTTC
>TRBV3-1|TRBJ2-3|many|.
CASSRRGSTDTQYF
TGTGCCAGCAGCCGAAGGGGTAGCACAGATACGCAGTATTTT
>TRBV6-1|TRBJ2-4|many|.
CASFLPLAKNIQYF
TGTGCCAGCTTTCTGCCTCTAGCCAAAAACATTCAGTACTTC
>TRBV7-8|TRBJ2-1|many|.
CASSFRTGDNEQFF
TGTGCCAGCAGCTTTAGGACTGGAGACAATGAGCAGTTCTTC
>TRBV7-2|TRBJ1-3|few|.
CASSLAPKQGTIYF
TGTGCCAGCAGCTTAGCCCCTAAGCAAGGGACCATATATTTT
>TRBV20-1|TRBJ1-5|many|.
CSASVGGGQPQHF
TGCAGTGCCTCAGTGGGGGGAGGACAGCCCCAGCATTTT
>TRBV7-9|TRBJ1-2|many|.
CASSHSDSPLNYGYTF
TGTGCCAGCAGCCATTCAGACAGTCCTCTTAACTATGGCTACACCTTC
>TRBV24-1|TRBJ2-7|.|TRBD2
CATSDAAGVSDEQYF
TGTGCCACCAGTGATGCAGCGGGAGTTTCAGACGAGCAGTACTTC
>TRBV11-1|TRBJ1-5|many|TRBD1
CASSLGQAANQPQHF
TGTGCCAGCAGCCTCGGACAGGCCGCGAATCAGCCCCAGCATTTT
>TRBV4-2|TRBJ2-7|few|.
CASSETPPYEQYF
TGTGCCAGCAGCGAGACCCCTCCCTACGAGCAGTACTTC
>TRBV11-3|TRBJ2-2|many|TRBD2
CASSFLAGGTGELFF
TGTGCCAGCAGCTTCCTAGCGGGCGGCACCGGGGAGCTGTTTTTT
>TRBV10-3|TRBJ2-7|many|.
CAISDRGSSYEQYF
TGTGCCATCAGTGACCGCGGATCCTCCTACGAGCAGTACTTC
>TRBV29-1|TRBJ1-4|few|TRBD1
CSVENGDRGGREKLFF
TGCAGCGTTGAAAACGGTGACAGGGGAGGACGAGAAAAACTGTTTTTT
>TRBV30|TRBJ1-1|many|.
CAWSRRRSFWNTEAFF
TGTGCCTGGAGTCGGCGACGGAGTTTCTGGAACACTGAAGCTTTCTTT
>TRBV9|TRBJ2-1|few|.
CASSVQGNSYNEQFF
TGTGCCAGCAGCGTACAAGGGAACTCCTACAATGAGCAGTTCTTC
>TRBV7-3|TRBJ2-5|few|TRBD1
CASSLGADRGRETQYF
TGTGCCAGCAGCTTGGGAGCGGACAGGGGGAGAGAGACCCAGTACTTC
>TRBV7-9|TRBJ2-1|many|TRBD2
CASSSSGSNEQFF
TGTGCCAGCAGCTCTAGCGGGAGCAATGAGCAGTTCTTC
>TRBV9|TRBJ2-1|.|TRBD1
CASSPTGGELFFSEQFF
TGTGCCAGCAGCCCCACAGGGGGCGAGTTGTTTTTCTCTGAGCAGTTCTTC
>TRBV5-1|TRBJ2-3|many|.
CASSLERPDTQYF
TGCGCCAGCAGCTTGGAACGGCCAGATACGCAGTATTTT
>TRBV4-1|TRBJ2-3|.|TRBD2
CASSQSSGGTDTQYF
TGCGCCAGCAGCCAATCAAGCGGGGGGACAGATACGCAGTATTTT
>TRBV2|TRBJ2-1|.|TRBD1
CASSRTGGAYNEQFF
TGTGCCAGCAGCCGGACAGGGGGGGCCTACAATGAGCAGTTCTTC
>TRBV28|TRBJ1-2|many|.
CASSPAAEANYGYTF
TGTGCCAGCAGTCCTGCCGCGGAGGCGAACTATGGCTACACCTTC
>TRBV2|TRBJ2-7|many|.
CASSEAPGSHEQYF
TGTGCCAGCAGTGAAGCGCCTGGGAGCCACGAGCAGTACTTC
>TRBV20-1|TRBJ2-5|few|TRBD2
CSASELAGAQEAQYF
TGCAGTGCTAGTGAACTAGCGGGGGCCCAAGAGGCCCAGTACTTC
>TRBV18|TRBJ2-7|many|.
CASSPATDPLEQYF
TGTGCCAGCTCACCAGCCACAGACCCCCTGGAGCAGTACTTC
>TRBV7-8|TRBJ2-1|many|.
CASSPQPYNEQFF
TGTGCCAGCAGCCCCCAACCCTACAATGAGCAGTTCTTC
>TRBV4-1|TRBJ1-6|many|.
CASSQTESSPLHF
TGCGCCAGCAGCCAGACAGAATCATCACCCCTCCACTTT